The rows below give T cell receptor beta chains drawn from one sample of a study of control samples from healthy donors and cancer patients. This table comes from immunoSEQ multiplex PCR, and its TCRdb copy is limited to in-frame clones, with some not included. In the table there are 100,000 to 150,000 clones, roughly 92% of which are singletons. The sample taken for sequencing was PBMCs. These receptors originate from a man aged 80 or over with head and neck cancer. The CDR3 runs from the conserved cysteine through the conserved F or W. D genes are given only for firm matches.

j_gene,d_gene,len,v_gene,CDR3aa,CDR3nt
TRBJ1-6,.,15,TRBV2,CASHNLGPLNSPLHF,TGTGCCAGCCATAACCTCGGTCCGCTCAATTCACCCCTCCACTTT
TRBJ2-3,.,12,TRBV7-9,CAAPGAVDTQYF,TGTGCGGCGCCAGGGGCGGTAGATACGCAGTATTTT
TRBJ1-3,.,14,TRBV2,CATNRDFAGNTIYF,TGTGCCACCAACAGGGATTTCGCTGGAAACACCATATATTTT
TRBJ1-3,.,15,TRBV7-9,CASSLSRVTGNTIYF,TGTGCCAGCAGCTTAAGCAGGGTGACTGGAAACACCATATATTTT
TRBJ2-5,.,15,TRBV6-5,CASSLDQTYQETQYF,TGTGCCAGCAGCCTGGACCAAACGTACCAAGAGACCCAGTACTTC
TRBJ2-3,.,15,TRBV3-1/TRBV3-2,CASSQGAGNRGAQYF,TGTGCCAGCAGCCAAGGAGCCGGTAACAGAGGGGCGCAGTATTTT
TRBJ2-3,.,16,TRBV6-6,CASSPFGAPGTDTQYF,TGTGCCAGCAGCCCTTTTGGGGCCCCAGGCACAGATACGCAGTATTTT
TRBJ1-5,TRBD1,15,TRBV6-1,CASSEGTGGNQPQHF,TGTGCCAGCAGTGAAGGGACAGGGGGCAATCAGCCCCAGCATTTT
TRBJ1-1,TRBD1,14,TRBV30,CAWRSGQGDTEAFF,TGTGCCTGGAGATCGGGACAGGGCGACACTGAAGCTTTCTTT
TRBJ2-7,.,14,TRBV12-5,CASGPGGQLYEQYF,TGTGCTAGTGGTCCCGGAGGACAGTTATACGAGCAGTACTTC